This T cell receptor (beta chain) was captured in a study of blood T cell repertoires in COVID-19 (TCRdb year 2020). In the study overall: Samples from collaborators originated in the United States, Italy and Spain and spanned both the acute and convalescent phases of COVID-19. Samples came from the ongoing ImmuneRACE study (first 160 participants) plus 1,254 subjects from 6 global collaborators. The dataset comprised deeply sampled blood TCRbeta repertoires from subjects exposed to, actively infected with, or recovered from COVID-19. Where available, HLA class I and class II types were obtained from metadata supplied by the sample provider rather than from assay-based typing. A de-identified subject ID, COVID-19 status, age in years and sex were almost always included in the sample metadata. A freely available public database, intended as a resource for researchers studying the immune response to SARS-CoV-2, is where the repertoires were released. The material from the prospective study consisted of cDNA or gDNA derived from T cells, B-cell-depleted T cells, or PBMCs. What the work shows at the level of the full study, not this receptor alone: How much clinical and demographic metadata was included differed by source and by participant, and the metadata was provided uncurated.

Concerning this clone: What antigen it recognizes has not been identified. Qualities for individual bases were not recorded, and no much larger clone is one base off.

TCRbeta CDR3 regions were amplified from genomic DNA by means of the immunoSEQ Assay, a bias-controlled multiplex PCR. Regarding the original processing steps: The number of nucleated cells in each sample was estimated by amplification of reference gene primers within the assay. To quantify the absolute abundance of each unique TCRbeta CDR3 rearrangement, sequence reads were collapsed and filtered. For each sample, productive Simpson clonality was calculated by taking the square root of Simpson's diversity index across productive rearrangements. Drawn from immuneACCESS, this table holds only the in-frame rearrangements with V and J called that TCRdb kept. Clones are partly lost; checked studies trace under half to an unresolved V gene and leave the rest unexplained. Clone size and the V and J calls come from that table; the DNA yielded D and trimming. The sample includes roughly 280,000 clones, with just under 90% observed a single time. The biggest ten clones account for 4.1% of the sample.

Enrolling through a virtual design, the prospective study's participants ranged in age from about 18 to 89 years and lived across 24 United States geographic areas. In the prospective study, participants were assigned to cohorts based on the clinical history participants reported in a screening survey and a study questionnaire. In the prospective study, whole blood, serum and a nasopharyngeal or oropharyngeal swab were collected from each participant by mobile phlebotomists. Participants in the prospective study had the option to provide additional blood draws and questionnaires over a 2-month period. Before DNA extraction, blood samples from the prospective study were shipped at room temperature or frozen. This clonotype was obtained from a woman aged 25 to 39 with acute COVID-19. Sample: PBMCs or T cells enriched from blood (not recorded which).

The CDR3 protein: CASSMNSGQPQHF. The nucleotide sequence is TGTGCCAGTAGTATGAATTCGGGGCAGCCCCAGCATTTT. Rearrangement joined TRBV19 to TRBJ1-5; there is no confident call for the D gene. The junction shows trimming of 3 bases on V and 7 bases on J, plus 10 bases between the germline ends. CDR1 and CDR2 are drawn from the germline V gene (reference sequence): LNHDA, SQIVND. The CDR3 runs 13 amino acids, cysteine and phenylalanine included. CDR3 DNA only is kept here, 39 bases in frame from base 1.